This T cell receptor (beta chain) was identified in a study of tumor-infiltrating lymphocytes in primary liver carcinoma. Study details: Tumors were staged T1-T3 N0M0 and measured about 4.2 to 10 cm across.

They got blood RNA out of unsorted whole blood and also pulled out germline DNA. An approximately 4-milliliter peripheral blood sample was collected before surgery. Germline CDR1 reads SEHNR; CDR2 reads FQNEAQ (reference sequence). This CDR3 region has 15 residues. This clonotype showed up just once. Its target is not known. One end of the junction varies from germline; a read error may be responsible. Study findings and constraints: It was in tumors, not blood, that the top-250-clone fraction was significantly higher (p = 0.039).

The input was around 530 ng total RNA; TCR beta cDNA was made from it with a constant-region primer. Libraries covering TCR beta were generated through three nested multiplex PCR rounds (using a slightly modified ARM-PCR). With TRBV1-TRBV30 forward primers and a C-beta reverse primer, the first two PCR rounds were run for roughly 9 cycles each. Using its own MiXCR run on the multiplex PCR reads, TCRdb lists one record per CDR3 protein. In the table there are about 320,000 distinct CDR3 sequences, 58% of which are singletons. The sequencing input was peripheral blood. This sequence joins TRBV7-9 and TRBJ2-3, with a weak D call TRBD2 (5 bases). The source is a woman aged 25 to 45 with primary liver carcinoma and hepatitis B virus infection. CDR3 DNA: TGTACCAGCAGCTTAGCGTTCGGAGGAGCAGATACGCAGTATTTT. It translates to CTSSLAFGGADTQYF. Looking up the rest from reference TRBV7-9 and TRBJ2-3 gives the full variable domain: DTGVSQNPRHKITKRGQNVTFRCDPISEHNRLYWYRQTLGQGPEFLTYFQNEAQLEKSRLLSDRFSAERPKGSFSTLEIQRTEQGDSAMYLCTSSLAFGGADTQYFGPGTRLTVL.